These 30 T cell receptor beta chains were all obtained from the same sample, sequenced in a study of regulatory T cells in long-lasting Graves disease. Researchers made TCR beta libraries by using iRepertoire HTBI primers and running Arm-PCR on CDR3 regions. TCRdb independently ran MiXCR on the multiplex PCR reads; one entry per CDR3 protein. In the table there are 400,000 to 500,000 distinct CDR3 sequences, 20% to 25% of which are singletons. Time point noted: persistent/refractory GD, antithyroid drugs over 5 years with positive TRAb. Scientists built the TCR library using RNA that was extracted from PBMCs. The material was peripheral blood mononuclear cells (PBMCs), obtained when the disease was refractory, from a patient treated with antithyroid drugs. These receptors were obtained from a female donor with Graves disease.

This clonotype was seen ten or more times. The chain is built from TRBV13 and TRBJ2-5; 15 bases are shared with TRBD2. This CDR3 is built from 15 residues. The germline V gene has CDR1 PRHDT and CDR2 FYEKMQ (reference sequence). After removal of 5 bases from V and 5 bases from J, the junction contained 3 bases not matched to a gene. The CDR3 DNA reads TGTGCCAGCAGCGGACTAGCGGGAGGGCCGGAGACCCAGTACTTC. Translated, it gives CASSGLAGGPETQYF.

This clonotype was counted ten times or more. The V gene is TRBV3-1, the J gene TRBJ2-3; the match to TRBD2 covers 7 bases. CDR3 length: 12 residues. The J segment lost 2 bases and the V segment lost 11 bases, leaving 4 bases of the junction unmatched. The germline gives CDR1 LGHDT, CDR2 YNNKEL (reference sequence). The CDR3 coding sequence is TGTGCCTCGGGGGACTACACAGATACGCAGTATTTT. It encodes CASGDYTDTQYF.

This clonotype came up many times. The rearrangement links TRBV27 to TRBJ1-1; D remains unclear. The CDR3 contains 13 residues. Trimming shortened V by 2 bases and J by 6 bases, and 10 bases separated the two germline ends. Germline V gene sequence: CDR1 MNHEY, CDR2 SMNVEV (reference sequence). CDR3 nucleotides: TGTGCCAGCAGTTTAAGCGGTTTGGCTGAAGCTTTCTTT. This encodes CASSLSGLAEAFF.

This clonotype was recorded many times. The V and J genes are TRBV6-1 and TRBJ2-2; D may match TRBD1 or TRBD2 (5 bases each). V was pared by 6 bases and J by 4 bases, with 27 bases between. The CDR3 covers 19 residues. CDR1 and CDR2 from the germline V gene are MNHNS and SASEGT. The CDR3 sequence: CASSAGTDKKYRGTGELFF. The CDR3 DNA reads TGTGCCAGCAGCGCCGGGACCGACAAAAAATACCGGGGCACCGGGGAGCTGTTTTTT.

At least ten counts were recorded for this clonotype. This chain links TRBV27 with TRBJ2-4; 10 nucleotides match TRBD2. CDR1 and CDR2 from the germline V gene are MNHEY and SMNVEV (reference sequence). J lost 1 base, V lost 8 bases, and 14 bases had no gene match. This CDR3 is built from 18 residues. In DNA form, the CDR3 reads TGTGCCAGCGCACCAAGAGCGGGGGGGCTGAGGGCCAAAAACATTCAGTACTTC. It translates to CASAPRAGGLRAKNIQYF.

Notes on this clonotype: Being one base from a much bigger clone, this may be a read error. CDR3 coding DNA: TGCGCCAGCAGCGCCCGGTACAGGGGTAACACCGGGAAGCTGTTTTTT. This translates into CASSARYRGNTGKLFF. The chain employs TRBV5-1 and TRBJ2-2; the match to TRBD1 covers 7 bases. Germline CDR1 SGHRS, CDR2 YFSETQ. This CDR3 is built from 16 residues.

This clonotype was found many times. V is TRBV10-3 and J is TRBJ2-5, with TRBD1 matching 7 bases. The CDR3 totals 14 residues. Per germline, CDR1 ENHRY and CDR2 SYGVKD. Trimming cost V 10 bases and J 7 bases; bases outside gene matches: 15. The CDR3 reads CATAPQGLQGTQYF. The CDR3, as DNA: TGTGCCACCGCGCCACAGGGGCTTCAGGGGACCCAGTACTTC.

This clonotype was seen just once. A read error may be the cause here, since a much bigger clone is one base away. The CDR3 coding sequence is TGTGCCAGCAACACGACCCCAGGCGGGGGGACCGAAGAGACCCAGTACTTC. It codes for CASNTTPGGGTEETQYF. The chain links TRBV12-3 or TRBV12-4 to TRBJ2-5; 8 nucleotides line up with TRBD2. V dropped 7 bases and J dropped 3; count of bases not matched to a gene: 16. The CDR3 consists of 17 residues.

This clonotype came up many times. The V call is TRBV6-1, the J call TRBJ2-5, with TRBD2 matching 15 bases. CDR1 and CDR2 from the germline V gene are MNHNS and SASEGT. Trimming took 6 bases from V and 5 from J; bases not matched to a gene: 16. The CDR3 runs 19 residues. CDR3 sequence reads: CASSKMSGLAGGSQETQYF. The CDR3 region has the DNA TGTGCCAGCAGCAAGATGTCCGGACTAGCGGGAGGGTCGCAGGAGACCCAGTACTTC.

This sequence joins TRBV25-1 and TRBJ1-4, with D uncertain. Trimming pared 3 bases from V and 7 bases from J, leaving 12 bases between. CDR3 length: 14 residues. Germline V gene lookup returns CDR1 MGHDK and CDR2 SYGVNS. CDR3 sequence (DNA): TGTGCCAGCAGTGAGGGCGGTTTGGGTGAAAAACTGTTTTTT. The encoded protein is CASSEGGLGEKLFF.

This clonotype occurred a few times. The chain employs TRBV7-9 and TRBJ1-1; 7 bases match TRBD1. V dropped 5 bases and J dropped 1; count of bases not matched to a gene: 7. The CDR3 is made up of 15 amino acids. Germline V gene data show CDR1 as SEHNR and CDR2 as FQNEAQ (reference sequence). The CDR3 DNA reads as TGTGCCAGCAGCCCCGGGGACAGAACGAACACTGAAGCTTTCTTT. It is translated as CASSPGDRTNTEAFF. The complete variable domain, with remaining parts taken from reference TRBV7-9 and TRBJ1-1, reads DTGVSQNPRHKITKRGQNVTFRCDPISEHNRLYWYRQTLGQGPEFLTYFQNEAQLEKSRLLSDRFSAERPKGSFSTLEIQRTEQGDSAMYLCASSPGDRTNTEAFFGQGTRLTVV.

Comment on this clonotype: One base away lies a much larger clone, so this may be a sequencing read error. V gene TRBV9 combines with J gene TRBJ1-6; D is ambiguous. Trimming took off 9 bases at V and 11 bases at J, with 18 bases between the two ends. This CDR3 has 13 residues. Looked up from germline, CDR1 is SGDLS and CDR2 is YYNGEE. This chain's CDR3 is CATSDGFGPPLHF. In nucleotides, the CDR3 is TGTGCCACCTCAGATGGGTTCGGGCCACCCCTCCACTTT.

This chain connects TRBV24-1 to TRBJ2-5, with TRBD2 as a possible D gene (7 bases). V lost 0 bases and J 5 bases, leaving 12 bases between the germline ends. The length of the CDR3 is 15 residues. CDR1 is KGHDR, CDR2 SFDVKD, per germline. The CDR3 region has the DNA TGTGCCACCAGTGATTTGCAAGGGGGGGGCGAGACCCAGTACTTC. Translated: CATSDLQGGGETQYF.

In regard to this clonotype: A read error may explain this, as a much larger clone is one base away. The chain has TRBV27 and TRBJ2-6, with no clear D. This CDR3 contains 15 residues. The ends were cut back, 11 bases at V and 0 bases at J, with 14 bases in the middle. Germline assignment: CDR1 MNHEY and CDR2 SMNVEV (reference sequence). The CDR3: CAGTELSSGANVLTF. CDR3 DNA sequence: TGTGCCGGCACTGAATTGAGCTCTGGGGCCAACGTCCTGACTTTC. The whole variable domain, filled in from reference TRBV27 and TRBJ2-6, reads EAQVTQNPRYLITVTGKKLTVTCSQNMNHEYMSWYRQDPGLGLRQIYYSMNVEVTDKGDVPEGYKVSRKEKRNFPLILESPSPNQTSLYFCAGTELSSGANVLTFGAGSRLTVL.

This chain connects TRBV6-5 to TRBJ1-1; D perhaps matches TRBD1 (5 bases). The V gene lost 2 bases and the J gene lost 0 bases, with 10 bases spanning the gap. Per the germline V gene, CDR1 is MNHEY and CDR2 is SVGAGI. The CDR3 contains 15 residues. The DNA for the CDR3 is TGTGCCAGCAGTTACAGCGGGACGGTGAACACTGAAGCTTTCTTT. Residues: CASSYSGTVNTEAFF.

The chain uses TRBV9 and TRBJ1-1, with a weak D call TRBD1 (5 bases). Trimming took 3 bases from V and 1 from J, leaving 13 bases between them. The CDR3 covers 15 residues. The germline V gene encodes CDR1 SGDLS and CDR2 YYNGEE. Here the CDR3 DNA reads TGTGCCAGCAGCGCCCGCCAGGGCGCGAACACTGAAGCTTTCTTT. It yields the protein CASSARQGANTEAFF.

This clonotype has a single count. V gene TRBV7-2 combines with J gene TRBJ2-2, with 14 nucleotides matching TRBD2. Germline V gives CDR1 SGHTA, CDR2 FQGNSA. The trim removed 4 bases at V and 8 bases at J, leaving 3 bases unmatched. The CDR3 runs to 15 residues. The CDR3 spells CASSSGLAGVGELFF. CDR3 DNA sequence: TGTGCCAGCAGCTCGGGACTAGCGGGAGTGGGGGAGCTGTTTTTT.

This clonotype occurred many times. The V call is TRBV27, the J call TRBJ1-1, with TRBD1 as a possible D gene (5 bases). V was cut by 3 bases and J by 1 base, with 12 bases left in between. The CDR3 spans 15 residues. Germline V gives CDR1 MNHEY, CDR2 SMNVEV (reference sequence). The CDR3 DNA is TGTGCCAGCAGTTTTTTTCAGGGCCCGAACACTGAAGCTTTCTTT. Its translation is CASSFFQGPNTEAFF.

Only a few counts were recorded for this clonotype. The chain recombines TRBV2 with TRBJ2-7; 9 positions match TRBD2. The CDR3 totals 17 residues. V gave up 4 bases and J gave up 1 base; unmatched junction bases: 11. Germline loops: CDR1 SNHLY, CDR2 FYNNEI. CDR3: CASSGMFLAGVSYEQYF. The CDR3 nucleotides read TGTGCCAGCAGTGGGATGTTCTTAGCGGGAGTTTCCTACGAGCAGTACTTC.

This clonotype was picked up a small number of times. The genes are TRBV7-9 and TRBJ1-4; D is perhaps TRBD1 (5 bases). V lost 8 bases, J lost 5 bases, and 15 bases lay in between. Per germline, CDR1 SEHNR and CDR2 FQNEAQ (reference sequence). This CDR3 region has 14 residues. CDR3 region: CASSLWDGNEKLFF. The CDR3, as DNA: TGTGCCAGCTCGCTGTGGGACGGGAATGAAAAACTGTTTTTT.

This clonotype was detected a few times. The gene calls are TRBV15 and TRBJ1-1, with D uncertain. The V gene's germline CDR1 is LNHNV and CDR2 YYDKDF (reference sequence). The CDR3 runs to 15 residues. The ends were cut back, 1 base at V and 3 bases at J, with 12 bases in the middle. In DNA, the CDR3 is TGTGCCACCAGCAGAGGACTAAAAATTGACACTGAAGCTTTCTTT. It codes for CATSRGLKIDTEAFF. Variable domain in full (rest from reference TRBV15 and TRBJ1-1): DAMVIQNPRYQVTQFGKPVTLSCSQTLNHNVMYWYQQKSSQAPKLLFHYYDKDFNNEADTPDNFQSRRPNTSFCFLDIRSPGLGDTAMYLCATSRGLKIDTEAFFGQGTRLTVV.

This clonotype was observed at least ten times. The rearrangement links TRBV28 to TRBJ1-3; perhaps TRBD1 as D (5 bases). The ends were cut back, 6 bases at V and 0 bases at J, with 12 bases in the middle. CDR1 and CDR2 from the germline V gene are MDHEN and SYDVKM. The CDR3 runs to 15 residues. The CDR3 spells CASRAGLGSGNTIYF. The DNA for the CDR3 is TGTGCCAGCAGGGCAGGGCTGGGCTCTGGAAACACCATATATTTT.

This clonotype has ten or more counts. V usage is TRBV28 and J usage is TRBJ2-7, with 10 bases identical to TRBD2. Germline V gene lookup returns CDR1 MDHEN and CDR2 SYDVKM. The CDR3 is 16 amino acids. The trim removed 3 bases at V and 12 bases at J, leaving 17 bases unmatched. The CDR3 DNA is TGTGCCAGCAGTTTTCCCTCACTAGCGGGACCAAGTCCCCTGTACTTC. Protein sequence: CASSFPSLAGPSPLYF.

This clonotype was counted many times. The chain uses TRBV11-2 and TRBJ2-7, with a weak D call TRBD2 (5 bases). Per germline, CDR1 SGHAT and CDR2 FQNNGV. The CDR3 consists of 17 residues. With 2 bases removed from V and 0 bases from J, the gap between germline ends came to 17 bases. The CDR3 DNA reads TGTGCCAGCAGCTTAAGTGTGTCGGGATCCATCTCCTACGAGCAGTACTTC. It specifies CASSLSVSGSISYEQYF.

The CDR3 region has the DNA TGTGCCAGCAGCTTAGATTGGGAACAAGAGACCCAGTACTTC. Translating gives CASSLDWEQETQYF. The J gene is TRBJ2-5, the V gene TRBV7-9; no clear D. The V end was cut by 1 base, the J end by 2 bases, with 8 bases between. The CDR3 runs to 14 residues. The germline V gene encodes CDR1 SEHNR and CDR2 FQNEAQ (reference sequence).

The rearrangement links TRBV7-9 to TRBJ2-5; unclear D gene. CDR3 length equals 16 residues. Germline V gene data show CDR1 as SEHNR and CDR2 as FQNEAQ (reference sequence). V lost 5 bases and J lost 2, with 18 bases in between. The CDR3 DNA sequence: TGTGCCAGCAGCCTCGCGGTTCTTCTGCCACAAGAGACCCAGTACTTC. This gives the protein CASSLAVLLPQETQYF.

This clonotype showed up just a few times. The chain recombines TRBV6-2 or TRBV6-3 with TRBJ2-3, with D unresolved. Trimming stripped 2 bases from V and 2 bases from J, with 5 bases between. The CDR3 runs 13 residues. Germline V gene lookup returns CDR1 MNHEY and CDR2 SVGEGT. CDR3 region: CASSYGNTDTQYF. In DNA, the CDR3 is TGTGCCAGCAGTTACGGCAACACAGATACGCAGTATTTT.

Many counts were recorded for this clonotype. V and J are TRBV28 and TRBJ2-7, with a tentative D call TRBD2 (6 bases). V dropped 5 bases and J dropped 5 bases, with 22 bases sitting between them. Per the germline V gene, CDR1 is MDHEN and CDR2 is SYDVKM. This CDR3 is built from 16 residues. CDR3 region: CASSRSRWGGRNEQYF. CDR3 DNA sequence: TGTGCCAGCAGTCGCTCCCGGTGGGGAGGTAGAAACGAGCAGTACTTC.

This clonotype was seen many times. The chain links TRBV28 to TRBJ1-5, with 7 positions matching TRBD1. This CDR3 spans 15 amino acids. Trimming removed 4 bases from V and 6 bases from J; junction bases left unmatched: 9. Germline values: CDR1 MDHEN, CDR2 SYDVKM. The CDR3 protein is CASSSQEGAGQPQHF. CDR3 in DNA: TGTGCCAGCAGTTCTCAGGAGGGGGCGGGTCAGCCCCAGCATTTT.

The chain recombines TRBV4-1 with TRBJ2-7; 7 bases line up with TRBD1. The junction had 5 bases not matched to a gene; V was cut back by 1 base and J by 2 bases. This CDR3 is built from 15 residues. Germline CDR1 and CDR2: MGHRA and YSYEKL. The CDR3 here is CASSQGSDRAYEQYF. CDR3 in DNA: TGCGCCAGCAGCCAAGGGAGCGACAGGGCCTACGAGCAGTACTTC.